The clone carrying this T cell receptor beta chain turned up a few times. Its antigen is not identified. Other DNA sequences in the sample encode the same CDR3. This sample was included in a study of shared clonotypes between healthy human individuals. V lost 3 bases, J lost 3 bases, and 8 bases lay in between. From germline, CDR1 is KGHSH and CDR2 LQKENI. The CDR3 runs 13 residues. Several immunoSEQ plates held equal portions of the genomic DNA taken from each subset. The table came from immunoSEQ multiplex PCR; TCRdb's copy has only in-frame clones and leaves some out. The sample contains about 2,500,000 clones, about 92% of which appear only once. Whole-study findings and limits: Naive CD4 clonotype sharing across four donors was around 5.5%.

The TCR sequence derives from a young man in good health. The sequencing sample was made of naive CD4+ T cells sorted from blood. Subset described: CD45RA+ positively selected. This sequence joins TRBV18 and TRBJ1-1, with D unclear. The CDR3 reads CASSPFGDTEAFF. The CDR3, as DNA: TGTGCCAGCTCACCCTTCGGGGACACTGAAGCTTTCTTT.